What follows are 10 T cell receptor beta chains derived from one specimen sequenced in a study of T cell responses to AZD1222 COVID-19 vaccine. The assay was immunoSEQ multiplex PCR, and TCRdb's table has in-frame clones only and misses some. The sample lists 110,000 to 150,000 clones; roughly 91% were seen once. This sample comprised peripheral blood, obtained on day 0 of AZD1222 vaccination. These receptor sequences come from an adult in good health.

This rearrangement joins TRBV5-1 to TRBJ1-2; D is perhaps TRBD1 (5 bases). With 2 bases removed from V and 8 bases from J, the gap between germline ends came to 10 bases. Germline CDR1 SGHRS, CDR2 YFSETQ. The CDR3 loop spans 12 amino acids. The CDR3 region has the DNA TGCGCCAGCAGCTTCGGGACCTCCGGCTACACCTTC. As protein: CASSFGTSGYTF.

The rearrangement joins TRBV6-5 to TRBJ1-1, with D uncertain. Germline V gene sequence: CDR1 MNHEY, CDR2 SVGAGI. The V gene lost 5 bases and the J gene lost 1 base, with 11 bases spanning the gap. The CDR3 covers 14 residues. CDR3 nucleotide sequence: TGTGCCAGCAGTCGCTCTAGGTCGAACACTGAAGCTTTCTTT. Its protein is CASSRSRSNTEAFF.

The chain combines TRBV7-8 with TRBJ1-6; 9 positions agree with TRBD1. The CDR3 is made up of 17 amino acids. In germline, CDR1 is SGHVS, CDR2 FQNEAQ. With V trimmed by 4 bases and J by 8 bases, 12 bases remained unmatched. The CDR3 nucleotides read TGTGCCAGCAGCTCAAAGGACAGGGGAAAGGGGGATTCACCCCTCCACTTT. This codes for CASSSKDRGKGDSPLHF.

The rearrangement links TRBV12-3 or TRBV12-4 to TRBJ2-1; D is unresolved. The germline V and J ends were trimmed by 6 bases and 4 bases, with 10 bases remaining between them. The CDR3 has 13 amino acids. CDR3 bases: TGTGCCAGCAGCACCCGACGGTACAATGAGCAGTTCTTC. Translating gives CASSTRRYNEQFF.

The chain combines TRBV28 with TRBJ2-4, with a weak D call TRBD1 (6 bases). Germline V gives CDR1 MDHEN, CDR2 SYDVKM. The CDR3 runs to 16 residues. V lost 6 bases, J lost 9 bases, and 24 bases lay in between. The DNA for the CDR3 is TGTGCCAGCAGCCCATTCCAGGGGTCCCATAGGGGCATTCAGTACTTC. It encodes CASSPFQGSHRGIQYF.

Written as DNA, the CDR3 is TGTGCCAGCAGCTATACCCCCGGGGGTCCGGGGTCGAACACTGAAGCTTTCTTT. It codes for CASSYTPGGPGSNTEAFF. The chain couples TRBV7-8 to TRBJ1-1; a weak D match, TRBD1 (5 bases). V was shortened by 4 bases and J by 1 base, with 22 bases between the two germline ends. Per germline, CDR1 SGHVS and CDR2 FQNEAQ. This CDR3 region has 18 residues. The full variable domain, completed using reference TRBV7-8 and TRBJ1-1, is GAGVSQSPRYKVAKRGQDVALRCDPISGHVSLFWYQQALGQGPEFLTYFQNEAQLDKSGLPSDRFFAERPEGSVSTLKIQRTQQEDSAVYLCASSYTPGGPGSNTEAFFGQGTRLTVV.

V is TRBV7-9 and J is TRBJ2-2, with a possible D match to TRBD1 (5 bases). The CDR3 extends over 17 amino acids. Trimming left V 3 bases short and J 3 bases short, with 17 bases between. Germline V lookup: CDR1 SEHNR, CDR2 FQNEAQ (reference sequence). CDR3 sequence reads: CASSFQKGVLYTGELFF. The CDR3 region has the DNA TGTGCCAGCAGCTTCCAAAAAGGGGTTCTGTACACCGGGGAGCTGTTTTTT.

The chain uses TRBV29-1 and TRBJ2-7; tentatively, D is TRBD1 (5 bases). Per germline, CDR1 SQVTM and CDR2 ANQGSEA. This CDR3 spans 12 amino acids. V was shortened by 3 bases and J by 6 bases, with 12 bases between the two germline ends. The CDR3 nucleotides read TGCAGCGTTGAGGACAACGTCCTCGAGCAGTACTTC. Translated: CSVEDNVLEQYF.

V usage is TRBV19 and J usage is TRBJ1-2, with TRBD1 as a possible D gene (6 bases). Trimming stripped 4 bases from V and 6 bases from J, with 18 bases between. Looked up from germline, CDR1 is LNHDA and CDR2 is SQIVND (reference sequence). The CDR3 runs to 15 residues. CDR3 sequence: CASSTLLSGADGYTF. The CDR3 DNA follows: TGTGCCAGTAGTACCCTGCTGTCGGGGGCGGATGGCTACACCTTC.

The genes are TRBV4-1 and TRBJ1-5; TRBD1 aligns across 7 bases. This CDR3 region has 15 residues. The germline V gene has CDR1 MGHRA and CDR2 YSYEKL. V shed 1 base, J shed 3 bases, and the junction held 3 bases outside the gene matches. The CDR3 DNA is TGCGCCAGCAGCCAAGGGGACAGCACCAATCAGCCCCAGCATTTT. The encoded protein is CASSQGDSTNQPQHF.